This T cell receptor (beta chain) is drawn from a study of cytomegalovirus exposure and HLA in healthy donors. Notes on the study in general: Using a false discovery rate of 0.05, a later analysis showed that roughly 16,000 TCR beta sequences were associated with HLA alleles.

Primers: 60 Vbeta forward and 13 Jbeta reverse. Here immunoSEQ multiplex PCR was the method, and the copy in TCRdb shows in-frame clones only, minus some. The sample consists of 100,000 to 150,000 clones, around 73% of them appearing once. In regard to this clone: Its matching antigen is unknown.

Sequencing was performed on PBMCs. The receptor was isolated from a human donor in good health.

The CDR3 nucleotides are TGTGCCAGCAGCCCTCGGACAGGGGGCTTTGAGACCCAGTACTTC. This gives the protein CASSPRTGGFETQYF. The chain recombines TRBV14 with TRBJ2-5, with 11 bases matching TRBD1. The V gene end was trimmed by 4 bases and the J gene end by 5 bases; junction bases not matched to a gene: 6. The CDR3 is 15 amino acids. In germline, CDR1 is SGHDN, CDR2 FVKESK. The full variable domain, completed using reference TRBV14 and TRBJ2-5, is EAGVTQFPSHSVIEKGQTVTLRCDPISGHDNLYWYRRVMGKEIKFLLHFVKESKQDESGMPNNRFLAERTGGTYSTLKVQPAELEDSGVYFCASSPRTGGFETQYFGPGTRLLVL.